Reported below is one T cell receptor beta chain. Its antigen is unidentified. V was clipped by 5 bases and J by 6 bases; unmatched bases: 6. The CDR3 is 13 residues long. Germline lookup yields CDR1 SEHNR and CDR2 FQNEAQ (reference sequence). The data belong to a study of blood T cells in healthy people across ages. Primers used in a second PCR of about 7 to 12 cycles were a sample-barcoded 5' primer and a J-beta primer mix. MiXCR, run by TCRdb on the 5' RACE reads, gives a single entry per CDR3 protein. Seen here are roughly 500,000 distinct CDR3 sequences, 25% to 30% observed once, and the top ten hold under 20%. Study results and limitations: Roughly linear declines in TCR beta diversity per million T cells occurred with age. Changes in expanded clonotypes were possibly confounded, as the CMV status of donors was unknown.

The chain couples TRBV7-9 to TRBJ1-2, with 7 positions matching TRBD1. The sample comprised blood. The receptor comes from a woman in her 70s in good health. The CDR3 is CASSGQDLNGYTF. The CDR3 DNA reads TGTGCCAGCAGCGGACAGGATTTAAATGGCTACACCTTC.